The 29 T cell receptor beta chains reported below all come from one sample, sequenced in a study of early T cells in non-severe SARS-CoV-2 infection. TCRdb redid the calling of the 5' RACE reads with MiXCR, one entry per CDR3 protein. The profile shows some 30,000 distinct CDR3 sequences, 4.5% to 5% of them singletons. The sequenced material came from whole blood. The origin of the receptors is an adult who was a healthcare worker with PCR-confirmed SARS-CoV-2 infection or an uninfected control (not recorded which).

This clonotype has at least ten counts. This chain joins TRBV4-1 and TRBJ2-7, with a possible D match to TRBD2 (6 bases). CDR1 and CDR2 from the germline V gene are MGHRA and YSYEKL. The CDR3 spans 14 residues. Trimming cost V 5 bases and J 0 bases, with 11 bases left between them. CDR3 sequence reads: CASSIGGSSYEQYF. The CDR3 coding sequence is TGCGCCAGCAGCATCGGAGGGAGCTCCTACGAGCAGTACTTC.

The chain joins TRBV6-6 to TRBJ2-5; D is possibly TRBD1 (8 bases). There are 14 residues in the CDR3. In germline, CDR1 is MNHNY, CDR2 SVGAGI (reference sequence). V dropped 6 bases and J dropped 5 bases, with 16 bases sitting between them. The CDR3, as DNA: TGTGCCAGCAGGAACAGGGGGGGTATGGAGACCCAGTACTTC. This translates into CASRNRGGMETQYF.

The table lists this clonotype with many counts. This chain links TRBV7-6 with TRBJ1-4; 7 nucleotides agree with TRBD1. V lost 5 bases to trimming and J lost 4 bases; unmatched junction nucleotides: 7. CDR1 is SGHVS and CDR2 is FNYEAQ in the germline V gene. The CDR3 runs 15 residues. The CDR3 sequence: CASSRQQGINEKLFF. Written as DNA, the CDR3 is TGTGCCAGCAGCCGCCAACAGGGGATTAATGAAAAACTGTTTTTT.

The sample holds a few counts of this clonotype. The chain recombines TRBV19 with TRBJ2-5; 7 bases are shared with TRBD2. Germline CDR1 LNHDA, CDR2 SQIVND (reference sequence). This CDR3 is 13 amino acids long. V lost 8 bases, J lost 5 bases, and 8 bases stayed unmatched. The CDR3 DNA follows: TGTGCCAGTGCGGGGGTGAACGGGGAGACCCAGTACTTC. It codes for CASAGVNGETQYF.

This clonotype has ten or more counts. V and J are TRBV7-2 and TRBJ2-3, with 7 bases that match TRBD1. Germline assignment: CDR1 SGHTA and CDR2 FQGNSA. The CDR3 is made up of 13 amino acids. J lost 8 bases, V lost 5 bases, and 7 bases had no gene match. The CDR3 DNA follows: TGTGCCAGCAGCGCTGGGGCAGGGGGTACGCAGTATTTT. It yields the protein CASSAGAGGTQYF.

The J gene is TRBJ2-5, the V gene TRBV21-1; TRBD2 reflects the table's D call only, with no check against the DNA. TRBV21-1 is a recognized pseudogene. CDR3 length: 16 amino acids. This CDR3 reads CASSPQGGEVEETQYF. The CDR3 region has the DNA TGTGCCAGCAGCCCCCAGGGCGGGGAGGTTGAAGAGACCCAGTACTTC.

The table lists this clonotype with many counts. The chain links TRBV5-4 to TRBJ2-1, with 11 bases fitting TRBD2. With V trimmed by 0 bases and J by 9 bases, 5 bases remained unmatched. The CDR3 consists of 15 residues. Germline lookup yields CDR1 SGHNT and CDR2 YYREEE (reference sequence). CDR3 coding DNA: TGTGCCAGCAGCTTGGAACTAGCGGGGGCTCGTGAGCAGTTCTTC. It encodes CASSLELAGAREQFF. Full variable domain (rest looked up from reference TRBV5-4 and TRBJ2-1): ETGVTQSPTHLIKTRGQQVTLRCSSQSGHNTVSWYQQALGQGPQFIFQYYREEENGRGNFPPRFSGLQFPNYSSELNVNALELDDSALYLCASSLELAGAREQFFGPGTRLTVL.

This clonotype has only a few counts. The rearrangement joins TRBV5-6 to TRBJ2-7; D call uncertain. This CDR3 has 11 residues. Germline V gene data show CDR1 as SGHDT and CDR2 as YYEEEE. V dropped 0 bases and J dropped 5 bases, with 3 bases sitting between them. The CDR3 reads CASSLDDEQYF. CDR3 in DNA: TGTGCCAGCAGCTTGGACGACGAGCAGTACTTC.

The gene calls are TRBV6-1 and TRBJ2-3; D is unresolved. The V gene lost 6 bases and the J gene lost 1 base, with 14 bases spanning the gap. The CDR3 contains 15 residues. Germline CDR1 is MNHNS and CDR2 is SASEGT. The CDR3 DNA reads TGTGCCAGCAGCAAATGGAGCCTCGGCACAGATACGCAGTATTTT. The encoded protein is CASSKWSLGTDTQYF.

Regarding this clonotype: A read error is possible here, since a much larger clone lies one base away. This chain connects TRBV2 to TRBJ2-1; the match to TRBD2 covers 15 bases. Germline CDR1 and CDR2: SNHLY and FYNNEI. This CDR3 has 16 residues. In DNA form, the CDR3 reads TGTGCCAGCAAGGGACTAGCGGGAGGCTCCTACAATGAGCAGATCTTC. It encodes CASKGLAGGSYNEQIF.

This clonotype was observed many times. The chain recombines TRBV6-1 with TRBJ1-1; 10 nucleotides align to TRBD1. Trimming cost V 3 bases and J 4 bases; bases outside gene matches: 2. This CDR3 has 14 amino acids. CDR1 MNHNS and CDR2 SASEGT come from the germline V gene. The CDR3, as DNA: TGTGCCAGCAGTGAGACAGGGGGCGGCACTGAAGCTTTCTTT. Its protein is CASSETGGGTEAFF.

The chain combines TRBV19 with TRBJ2-1, with 8 bases matching TRBD2. Trimming at V came to 6 bases and at J to 7 bases, leaving 11 bases not matched to a gene. The V gene's germline CDR1 is LNHDA and CDR2 SQIVND (reference sequence). The CDR3 runs 15 residues. The CDR3 nucleotides read TGTGCCAGTAGCCTTCTGGGCGGGAGGACTAATGAGCAGTTCTTC. Protein product: CASSLLGGRTNEQFF.

This clonotype was recorded many times. V and J are TRBV20-1 and TRBJ2-1; 11 bases map to TRBD2. Germline lookup yields CDR1 DFQATT and CDR2 SNEGSKA (reference sequence). The ends lost 6 bases at V and 9 bases at J; junction bases unmatched: 10. The CDR3 spans 14 residues. As DNA, the CDR3 is TGCAGTGCAGACCCTAGCGGGAGGCCGGTTGAGCAGTTCTTC. Residues: CSADPSGRPVEQFF.

This clonotype was observed at least ten times. J is TRBJ2-3 and V is TRBV4-1; no reliable D call. There are 13 residues in the CDR3. V lost 4 bases, J lost 0 bases, and 5 bases lay in between. CDR1 MGHRA and CDR2 YSYEKL come from the germline V gene. The DNA for the CDR3 is TGCGCCAGCAGCCCACAAAGCACAGATACGCAGTATTTT. Translating gives CASSPQSTDTQYF.

This clonotype was counted at least ten times. The rearrangement uses TRBV12-3 or TRBV12-4 and TRBJ2-7; weak D call: TRBD2 (5 bases). This CDR3 comprises 15 residues. The V and J ends lost 4 bases and 1 base respectively, with 14 bases between them. This CDR3 is CASSSRPTRSYEQYF. The CDR3 DNA sequence: TGTGCCAGCAGTTCCCGCCCCACTAGGTCCTACGAGCAGTACTTC.

This clonotype has ten or more counts. CDR3 coding DNA: TGTGCCAGCAGTTTACGTGTGACCCAAGAGACCCAGTACTTC. The encoded protein is CASSLRVTQETQYF. The chain has TRBV12-3 or TRBV12-4 and TRBJ2-5; D gene uncertain. The CDR3 runs to 14 residues. Trimming stripped 2 bases from V and 1 base from J, with 8 bases between.

This clonotype was counted between two and nine times. This chain joins TRBV2 and TRBJ2-1; a weak D match, TRBD1 (5 bases). The CDR3 runs to 15 residues. Per the germline V gene, CDR1 is SNHLY and CDR2 is FYNNEI. Trimming shortened V by 7 bases and J by 4 bases, and 17 bases separated the two germline ends. The CDR3 loop reads CASKNQGSTYNEQFF. The CDR3 nucleotides read TGTGCCAGCAAAAACCAGGGATCTACGTACAATGAGCAGTTCTTC.

This clonotype was counted ten times or more. The CDR3: CASSLRTSGYNEQFF. CDR3 nucleotide sequence: TGTGCCAGCAGCTTAAGGACTAGCGGTTACAATGAGCAGTTCTTC. V and J are TRBV11-2 and TRBJ2-1, with TRBD2 identical over 10 bases. J was trimmed by 4 bases and V by 2 bases; bases with no gene match: 2. This CDR3 contains 15 residues. The germline V gene encodes CDR1 SGHAT and CDR2 FQNNGV.

This clonotype was observed a few times. The J gene is TRBJ2-1, the V gene TRBV5-1; D may correspond to TRBD1 or TRBD2 (6 bases each). Germline CDR1 reads SGHRS; CDR2 reads YFSETQ. This CDR3 has 14 residues. The ends were cut back, 7 bases at V and 0 bases at J, with 11 bases in the middle. CDR3 nucleotides: TGCGCCAGCTTGAGGGGGGACTCCTACAATGAGCAGTTCTTC. Protein sequence: CASLRGDSYNEQFF.

The chain couples TRBV20-1 to TRBJ2-1; D call uncertain. V lost 0 bases and J 0 bases, leaving 12 bases between the germline ends. The CDR3 covers 16 residues. Per the germline V gene, CDR1 is DFQATT and CDR2 is SNEGSKA (reference sequence). The CDR3, as DNA: TGCAGTGCTAGAGATTCGGGCGGTAGCTCCTACAATGAGCAGTTCTTC. As protein: CSARDSGGSSYNEQFF.

In this sample, this clonotype turned up a few times. The chain links TRBV7-8 to TRBJ2-5, with 10 bases aligning to TRBD2. The V and J ends lost 0 bases and 1 base, in that order; junction bases with no gene match: 8. Germline CDR1 and CDR2: SGHVS and FQNEAQ. The CDR3 contains 18 residues. The CDR3 loop reads CASSLARAASGSQETQYF. The CDR3, as DNA: TGTGCCAGCAGCTTAGCGCGTGCGGCTAGCGGGAGCCAAGAGACCCAGTACTTC.

In its sample, this clonotype was seen many times. The chain uses TRBV11-3 and TRBJ2-1; D not certain. The V and J ends lost 5 bases and 8 bases respectively, with 7 bases between them. In germline, CDR1 is SGHNT, CDR2 YENEEA. The CDR3 totals 11 residues. CDR3 residues: CASSLQDEQFF. The CDR3 DNA sequence: TGTGCCAGCAGCCTTCAGGATGAGCAGTTCTTC.

This clonotype has at least ten counts. This chain joins TRBV4-1 and TRBJ2-7; D remains ambiguous. Germline assignment: CDR1 MGHRA and CDR2 YSYEKL. The CDR3 contains 14 residues. Between the trimmed V and J ends, which lost 3 bases and 1 base, there was a span of 10 bases. CDR3 DNA sequence: TGCGCCAGCAGCCAGGGCGGTACGTCCTACGAGCAGTACTTC. Protein: CASSQGGTSYEQYF.

This clonotype has just a few counts. The rearrangement joins TRBV12-3 or TRBV12-4 to TRBJ1-4; no clear D. V lost 7 bases and J lost 7, with 22 bases in between. The CDR3 has 16 residues. The CDR3 DNA is TGTGCCAGCACCCCCATCCAGTCGGCGGAAATTGAAAAACTGTTTTTT. This gives the protein CASTPIQSAEIEKLFF.

This clonotype has ten or more counts. The chain couples TRBV7-3 to TRBJ1-5; D unclear. Germline V gene data show CDR1 as SGHTA and CDR2 as FQGTGA. Trimming left V 5 bases short and J 7 bases short, with 15 bases between. The CDR3 has 14 amino acids. CDR3 loop: CASSLTVTNQPQHF. CDR3 DNA sequence: TGTGCCAGCAGCCTTACGGTCACCAACCAGCCCCAGCATTTT. Combining the CDR3 with reference TRBV7-3 and TRBJ1-5 gives the whole variable domain GAGVSQTPSNKVTEKGKYVELRCDPISGHTALYWYRQSLGQGPEFLIYFQGTGAADDSGLPNDRFFAVRPEGSVSTLKIQRTERGDSAVYLCASSLTVTNQPQHFGDGTRLSIL.

This clonotype was seen many times. CDR3 in amino acids: CASSLAPTGDTEAFF. The CDR3 DNA reads as TGTGCCAGCAGCTTAGCTCCGACAGGGGACACTGAAGCTTTCTTT. The V gene is TRBV7-9, the J gene TRBJ1-1; 8 nucleotides match TRBD1. In germline, CDR1 is SEHNR, CDR2 FQNEAQ (reference sequence). Trimming at V came to 0 bases and at J to 3 bases, leaving 3 bases not matched to a gene. CDR3 length: 15 residues.

The genes are TRBV20-1 and TRBJ1-1; perhaps TRBD1 as D (5 bases). The ends were cut back, 0 bases at V and 6 bases at J, with 14 bases in the middle. The CDR3 loop spans 14 amino acids. CDR1 and CDR2 (germline): DFQATT, SNEGSKA (reference sequence). CDR3 region: CSARDLGRGPEAFF. The CDR3 nucleotides are TGCAGTGCTAGAGATTTAGGGAGGGGCCCTGAAGCTTTCTTT.

This clonotype occurred a few times. The V gene is TRBV5-1, the J gene TRBJ2-7; TRBD1 might be the D (5 bases). Germline V CDR1 and CDR2: SGHRS, YFSETQ. The CDR3 loop spans 15 amino acids. The V and J ends lost 4 bases and 7 bases respectively, with 21 bases between them. CDR3 in amino acids: CASSANQGTYREQYF. CDR3 nucleotides: TGCGCCAGCAGCGCGAACCAGGGAACCTATAGAGAGCAGTACTTC. Full variable domain (missing parts from reference TRBV5-1 and TRBJ2-7): KAGVTQTPRYLIKTRGQQVTLSCSPISGHRSVSWYQQTPGQGLQFLFEYFSETQRNKGNFPGRFSGRQFSNSRSEMNVSTLELGDSALYLCASSANQGTYREQYFGPGTRLTVT.

This chain uses TRBV5-4 with TRBJ2-7; either TRBD1 or TRBD2 may supply D (5 bases each). The CDR3 runs to 15 residues. The V end was cut by 0 bases, the J end by 1 base, with 11 bases between. Germline-derived CDR1 and CDR2 are SGHNT and YYREEE (reference sequence). The CDR3 DNA reads as TGTGCCAGCAGCTTGGGAGGGGCCTATTCCTACGAGCAGTACTTC. It translates to CASSLGGAYSYEQYF.